The 13 T cell receptor beta chains reported below all come from one sample, sequenced in a study of T cell responses to AZD1222 COVID-19 vaccine (dated by TCRdb to the early 2020s). The time point tag for this specimen amounts to: about 28 days (+/-7) after the second vaccine dose. To prepare the library, the immunoSEQ multiplex PCR assay was applied. In its TCRdb copy, this immuneACCESS table keeps in-frame sequences only and misses some clones. Where compared with another copy, unresolved V genes explain less than half of these, and the others have no known cause. The sample data list tens of thousands of clones, and about nine tenths of these were observed just once. The ten largest clones represent around 3.4% of the sample. Sequencing was performed on peripheral blood, taken 28 days after the second AZD1222 dose. Every receptor here comes from an adult who received the AZD1222 COVID-19 vaccine.

The table lists this clone with a count of one. The chain recombines TRBV6-2 or TRBV6-3 with TRBJ1-5; a weak D match, TRBD1 (5 bases). The germline CDR1 and CDR2 sequences are MNHEY and SVGEGT. The CDR3 sequence is 14 residues long. The V gene lost 0 bases and the J gene lost 7 bases, with 10 bases spanning the gap. The CDR3 sequence is CASSYSGWGQPQHF. CDR3 DNA: TGTGCCAGCAGTTACTCTGGATGGGGGCAGCCCCAGCATTTT.

The V and J genes are TRBV7-3 and TRBJ2-3; perhaps TRBD2 as D (5 bases). V was cut by 1 base and J by 3 bases, with 8 bases left in between. The CDR3 spans 14 residues. In germline, CDR1 is SGHTA, CDR2 FQGTGA. DNA of the CDR3: TGTGCCAGCAGCTTAATGGCGGGTACAGATACGCAGTATTTT. Translated: CASSLMAGTDTQYF.

The chain carries TRBV19 and TRBJ1-2, with D perhaps matching TRBD1 (6 bases). Trimming stripped 0 bases from V and 4 bases from J, with 12 bases between. The CDR3 spans 15 residues. The germline gives CDR1 LNHDA, CDR2 SQIVND (reference sequence). CDR3 coding DNA: TGTGCCAGTAGTATAGATCGGGGGCCAGGCTATGGCTACACCTTC. Protein sequence: CASSIDRGPGYGYTF.

The chain couples TRBV19 to TRBJ2-6; weak D call: TRBD1 (6 bases). V was shortened by 4 bases and J by 4 bases, with 23 bases between the two germline ends. Germline V gives CDR1 LNHDA, CDR2 SQIVND (reference sequence). This CDR3 comprises 19 residues. CDR3 nucleotide sequence: TGTGCCAGTAGTACGCTACTGACAGGAGCTAGCCCGGGGGCCAACGTCCTGACTTTC. Its protein product is CASSTLLTGASPGANVLTF. Based on the CDR3 plus reference TRBV19 and TRBJ2-6, the full variable domain is DGGITQSPKYLFRKEGQNVTLSCEQNLNHDAMYWYRQDPGQGLRLIYYSQIVNDFQKGDIAEGYSVSREKKESFPLTVTSAQKNPTAFYLCASSTLLTGASPGANVLTFGAGSRLTVL.

This chain links TRBV9 with TRBJ1-1, with D possibly TRBD1 on 6 matching bases. Trimming took 4 bases from V and 3 from J, leaving 13 bases between them. Germline CDR1 reads SGDLS; CDR2 reads YYNGEE. The CDR3 contains 14 residues. CDR3 region: CASSMGAGDTEAFF. DNA of the CDR3: TGTGCCAGCAGCATGGGGGCTGGAGACACTGAAGCTTTCTTT.

The sample holds one count of this clone. The chain uses TRBV6-5 and TRBJ2-1; 7 nucleotides line up with TRBD1. CDR3 length: 15 residues. J gave up 5 bases and V 6 bases, and 10 bases lay outside the gene matches. Looked up from germline, CDR1 is MNHEY and CDR2 is SVGAGI. CDR3 coding DNA: TGTGCCAGCAGCGCCGGGACAGTGGGGGACAATGAGCAGTTCTTC. This encodes CASSAGTVGDNEQFF.

This clone was observed a few times. The rearrangement uses TRBV2 and TRBJ1-2; 10 bases agree with TRBD1. This CDR3 has 15 amino acids. Trimming at V came to 3 bases and at J to 5 bases, leaving 6 bases not matched to a gene. Germline loops: CDR1 SNHLY, CDR2 FYNNEI. The CDR3 DNA is TGTGCCAGCAGTGATCGGCCGGGACAGGGGTATGGCTACACCTTC. This codes for CASSDRPGQGYGYTF.

This chain connects TRBV3-1 (or the pseudogene TRBV3-2) to TRBJ2-5, with unresolved D. V was trimmed by 6 bases and J by 3 bases, leaving 20 bases between them. The CDR3 runs 16 residues. The germline gives CDR1 LGHDT, CDR2 YNNKEL (reference sequence). Here the CDR3 DNA reads TGTGCCAGCAGTCTCCGGCGGAAGCTCCCTAAAGAGACCCAGTACTTC. This sequence encodes CASSLRRKLPKETQYF.

V usage is TRBV6-6 and J usage is TRBJ2-3; D call uncertain. The CDR3 contains 13 residues. Trimming left V 3 bases short and J 0 bases short, with 4 bases between. Germline values: CDR1 MNHNY, CDR2 SVGAGI (reference sequence). The chain's CDR3 is CASSYSSTDTQYF. The CDR3, as DNA: TGTGCCAGCAGTTATTCGAGCACAGATACGCAGTATTTT.

The rearrangement joins TRBV19 to TRBJ1-2; a weak D match, TRBD1 (5 bases). Per germline, CDR1 LNHDA and CDR2 SQIVND (reference sequence). The CDR3 loop spans 13 amino acids. V was trimmed by 6 bases and J by 8 bases, leaving 16 bases between them. The DNA for the CDR3 is TGTGCCAGTAGCCCGGCCCGACAGTACGGCTACACCTTC. Protein: CASSPARQYGYTF.

The chain carries TRBV5-4 and TRBJ1-5; D gene ambiguous. CDR3 length equals 13 residues. CDR1 SGHNT and CDR2 YYREEE come from the germline V gene (reference sequence). Trimming shortened V by 4 bases and J by 3 bases, and 8 bases separated the two germline ends. For the CDR3, the DNA is TGTGCCAGCAGCAGAGATCTCAATCAGCCCCAGCATTTT. This sequence encodes CASSRDLNQPQHF.

The chain joins TRBV29-1 to TRBJ2-7; 11 nucleotides align to TRBD2. This CDR3 is 14 amino acids long. Unmatched junction bases numbered 10, after V lost 5 bases and J lost 7 bases. Germline V lookup: CDR1 SQVTM, CDR2 ANQGSEA. Here the CDR3 reads CSVTGLAGTGEQYF. For the CDR3, the DNA is TGCAGCGTTACCGGACTAGCGGGTACGGGTGAGCAGTACTTC.

The chain joins TRBV11-2 to TRBJ1-4; D not certain. The CDR3 contains 12 residues. In germline, CDR1 is SGHAT, CDR2 FQNNGV. Trimming shortened V by 1 base and J by 8 bases, and 5 bases separated the two germline ends. The CDR3 is CASSLVDEKLFF. DNA of the CDR3: TGTGCCAGCAGCTTAGTAGACGAAAAACTGTTTTTT. The full variable domain, in which reference TRBV11-2 and TRBJ1-4 provide the parts outside the CDR3, is EAGVAQSPRYKIIEKRQSVAFWCNPISGHATLYWYQQILGQGPKLLIQFQNNGVVDDSQLPKDRFSAERLKGVDSTLKIQPAKLEDSAVYLCASSLVDEKLFFGSGTQLSVL.